The 17 T cell receptor beta chains below were found in one sample sequenced in a study of CD8 T cells in Susac syndrome. An input of 0.5 to 1 ug of RNA was subjected to reverse transcription using random hexamers. From the immunoSEQ multiplex PCR reads, TCRdb called clonotypes with MiXCR, one entry per CDR3 protein. This table holds 400,000 or so distinct CDR3 sequences, approximately 85% found once. Material: CD8+ T cells from PBMCs. The receptors stem from a human donor with multiple sclerosis.

J is TRBJ2-7 and V is TRBV4-1; no firm D call. Germline lookup yields CDR1 MGHRA and CDR2 YSYEKL. The CDR3 consists of 18 residues. V shed 3 bases and J shed 2 bases, with 23 bases lying between them. This CDR3 is CASSHRDIGQTEAYEQYF. In DNA form, the CDR3 reads TGCGCCAGCAGCCACCGAGATATCGGGCAGACCGAGGCCTACGAGCAGTACTTC.

V gene TRBV6-5 combines with J gene TRBJ2-5, with 11 bases identical to TRBD2. Germline-derived CDR1 and CDR2 are MNHEY and SVGAGI. The CDR3 has 15 amino acids. With 5 bases clipped from V and 1 base from J, the junction kept 3 bases outside the gene matches. CDR3 protein: CASSLSGRGQETQYF. The CDR3 DNA reads TGTGCCAGCAGTCTTAGCGGGAGGGGCCAAGAGACCCAGTACTTC.

This clonotype was seen only a few times. The V gene is TRBV7-2, the J gene TRBJ2-1; 13 positions agree with TRBD2. The V and J ends lost 1 base and 7 bases, in that order; junction bases with no gene match: 10. This CDR3 contains 18 residues. CDR1 is SGHTA, CDR2 FQGNSA, per germline. The CDR3 DNA is TGTGCCAGCAGCTTAGAGGTTACTAGCGGGGGGGCTATGAATGAGCAGTTCTTC. It translates to CASSLEVTSGGAMNEQFF.

J is TRBJ2-7 and V is TRBV30; no clear D gene. Germline-derived CDR1 and CDR2 are GTSNPN and SVGIG (reference sequence). V shed 1 base and J shed 5 bases, with 9 bases lying between them. This CDR3 spans 12 amino acids. CDR3 sequence: CAWSAQNHEQYF. The CDR3 bases are TGTGCCTGGAGTGCCCAGAACCACGAGCAGTACTTC.

The chain links TRBV12-3 or TRBV12-4 to TRBJ2-1; D gene uncertain. Trimming removed 1 base at V and 0 bases at J, with 7 bases between. CDR3 length: 15 residues. This chain's CDR3 is CASSLGEPSYNEQFF. DNA for the CDR3: TGTGCCAGCAGTTTAGGGGAACCCTCCTACAATGAGCAGTTCTTC.

The chain uses TRBV19 and TRBJ1-3; D might be TRBD1 (5 bases). Per the germline V gene, CDR1 is LNHDA and CDR2 is SQIVND (reference sequence). The CDR3 length is 15 residues. Trimming took 9 bases from V and 3 from J, leaving 18 bases between them. The CDR3 sequence: CASTPGGTIGNTIYF. The DNA of the CDR3 is TGTGCCAGCACCCCAGGCGGGACCATTGGAAACACCATATATTTT.

The CDR3 loop is CAISESRGPAYEQYF. DNA for the CDR3: TGTGCCATCAGTGAGTCGAGGGGACCAGCCTACGAGCAGTACTTC. This sequence joins TRBV10-3 and TRBJ2-7; the D call may be TRBD1 or TRBD2 (5 bases each). The V gene lost 0 bases and the J gene lost 2 bases, with 11 bases spanning the gap. Per the germline V gene, CDR1 is ENHRY and CDR2 is SYGVKD. This CDR3 spans 15 amino acids.

The chain links TRBV4-1 to TRBJ1-5; tentatively, D is TRBD1 (5 bases). In germline, CDR1 is MGHRA, CDR2 YSYEKL. V was clipped by 1 base and J by 7 bases, with 20 bases between them. CDR3 size: 17 residues. CDR3 region: CASSQGGRGMGWQPQHF. CDR3 in DNA: TGCGCCAGCAGCCAAGGAGGAAGGGGAATGGGATGGCAGCCCCAGCATTTT.

The chain links TRBV27 to TRBJ2-1, with D perhaps TRBD1 (5 bases). The V gene lost 5 bases and the J gene lost 7 bases, with 21 bases spanning the gap. Germline CDR1 is MNHEY and CDR2 is SMNVEV (reference sequence). This CDR3 has 16 amino acids. CDR3 region: CASSGIVGRRPNEQFF. The CDR3, as DNA: TGTGCCAGCAGTGGCATCGTGGGGCGCCGGCCTAATGAGCAGTTCTTC.

The V and J genes are TRBV29-1 and TRBJ1-2, with D possibly TRBD1 on 6 matching bases. With 7 bases removed from V and 3 bases from J, the gap between germline ends came to 12 bases. This CDR3 contains 12 residues. Germline CDR1 SQVTM, CDR2 ANQGSEA. This CDR3 is CSGQDSYYGYTF. Written as DNA, the CDR3 is TGCAGCGGTCAGGACAGCTACTATGGCTACACCTTC.

This clonotype has only one observation. V and J are TRBV11-2 and TRBJ1-1, with D unresolved. CDR1 and CDR2 (germline): SGHAT, FQNNGV. V lost 3 bases and J lost 4, with 9 bases in between. The CDR3 length is 13 residues. The CDR3 sequence: CASSFGPATEAFF. CDR3 in DNA: TGTGCCAGCAGCTTCGGACCGGCCACTGAAGCTTTCTTT.

The rearrangement joins TRBV3-1 to TRBJ1-2, with D possibly TRBD1 on 6 matching bases. V lost 0 bases and J 7 bases, leaving 12 bases between the germline ends. This CDR3 contains 14 residues. Per germline, CDR1 LGHDT and CDR2 YNNKEL (reference sequence). Here the CDR3 reads CASSQDQGRGGYTF. DNA for the CDR3: TGTGCCAGCAGCCAAGATCAGGGCAGGGGTGGCTACACCTTC.

The chain carries TRBV30 and TRBJ2-7; maybe TRBD2 (6 bases). The germline CDR1 and CDR2 sequences are GTSNPN and SVGIG (reference sequence). The CDR3 covers 13 residues. The V end was cut by 0 bases, the J end by 5 bases, with 11 bases between. The CDR3 coding sequence is TGTGCCTGGAGTGTAGTCGGAGGGGACGAGCAGTACTTC. Translated: CAWSVVGGDEQYF.

The chain combines TRBV13 with TRBJ2-7; perhaps TRBD2 as D (6 bases). Trimming pared 4 bases from V and 3 bases from J, leaving 13 bases between. The CDR3 is made up of 14 amino acids. Germline values: CDR1 PRHDT, CDR2 FYEKMQ (reference sequence). The DNA of the CDR3 is TGTGCCAGCAGCTCGCCGGAGGGTAACTACGAGCAGTACTTC. Its protein product is CASSSPEGNYEQYF.

The chain links TRBV5-1 to TRBJ2-5; the D is unclear. The germline V gene encodes CDR1 SGHRS and CDR2 YFSETQ. The CDR3 is 14 amino acids. Trimming cost V 1 base and J 5 bases, with 12 bases left between them. The CDR3, as DNA: TGCGCCAGCAGCTTGAGGACGATAGTGGAGACCCAGTACTTC. Amino acids: CASSLRTIVETQYF.

V usage is TRBV6-5 and J usage is TRBJ2-3; 8 bases fit TRBD2. This CDR3 spans 15 amino acids. V shed 7 bases, J shed 4 bases, and the junction held 10 bases outside the gene matches. The germline V gene has CDR1 MNHEY and CDR2 SVGAGI. The CDR3 reads CASTDTAGEADTQYF. The CDR3 bases are TGTGCCAGCACCGATACAGCGGGAGAGGCAGATACGCAGTATTTT.

The J gene is TRBJ2-3, the V gene TRBV11-2; D gene uncertain. The V gene lost 0 bases and the J gene lost 7 bases, with 17 bases spanning the gap. The CDR3 is made up of 16 amino acids. Germline lookup yields CDR1 SGHAT and CDR2 FQNNGV. CDR3 bases: TGTGCCAGCAGCTTAGATCGTTCTAGGGAACGAAATACGCAGTATTTT. Protein: CASSLDRSRERNTQYF.